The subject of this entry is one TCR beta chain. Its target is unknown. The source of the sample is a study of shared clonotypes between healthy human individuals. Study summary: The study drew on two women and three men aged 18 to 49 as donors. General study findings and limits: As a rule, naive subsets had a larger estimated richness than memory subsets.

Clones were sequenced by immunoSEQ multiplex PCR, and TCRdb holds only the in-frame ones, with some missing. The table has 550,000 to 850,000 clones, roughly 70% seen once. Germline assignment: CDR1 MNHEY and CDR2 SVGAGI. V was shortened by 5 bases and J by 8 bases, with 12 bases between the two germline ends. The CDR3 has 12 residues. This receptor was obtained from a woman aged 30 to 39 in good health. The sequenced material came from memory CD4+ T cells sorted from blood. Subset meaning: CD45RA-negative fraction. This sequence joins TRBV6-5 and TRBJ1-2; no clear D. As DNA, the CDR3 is TGTGCCAGCAGTCGTGGCCCCTACGGCTACACCTTC. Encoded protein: CASSRGPYGYTF.